A single sample gave rise to the 10 T cell receptor beta chains below, sequenced in a study of cytomegalovirus exposure and HLA in healthy donors. The study ran its PCR with 60 Vbeta and 13 Jbeta primers. Clones were read by immunoSEQ multiplex PCR, and TCRdb kept only the in-frame ones, dropping some. The repertoire includes fewer than 200,000 clones, approximately 9.5% of them detected once, and approximately 1.5% sits in the top ten. Sequenced: PBMCs. Receptor source: a woman aged 30 to 39 in good health and CMV-seropositive.

This clone was seen a few times. A read error may account for a junction end that differs from germline. This CDR3 is also generated by other DNA sequences in the sample. This chain connects TRBV18 to TRBJ1-1, with 8 bases matching TRBD1. This CDR3 has 16 residues. Germline CDR1 KGHSH, CDR2 LQKENI. The CDR3 DNA is TGTGCCAGCTCACCAAGGACAGGGCATACGAACACTGAAGCCTTCTTT. Translating it yields CASSPRTGHTNTEAFF.

This clone was detected a few times. The chain uses TRBV10-1 and TRBJ2-1; TRBD1 is a possible D gene (5 bases). V lost 7 bases, J lost 5 bases, and 18 bases lay in between. This CDR3 spans 15 amino acids. CDR1 WNHNN and CDR2 SYGVQD come from the germline V gene (reference sequence). The CDR3, as DNA: TGCGCCAGCACCTCCAGCTTATGGGGCGACAATGAGCAGTTCTTC. As protein: CASTSSLWGDNEQFF.

This clone has a handful of counts. The chain joins TRBV5-1 to TRBJ2-6; D may be TRBD1 (6 bases). This CDR3 has 15 amino acids. The germline V gene encodes CDR1 SGHRS and CDR2 YFSETQ. V lost 3 bases to trimming and J lost 2 bases, with 9 bases between them. CDR3 residues: CASSYRTAGANVLTF. Here the CDR3 DNA reads TGCGCCAGCAGCTACCGGACAGCTGGGGCCAACGTCCTGACTTTC.

This clone was seen only a few times. This chain connects TRBV25-1 to TRBJ2-1; possible D gene TRBD1, 6 bases. The CDR3 contains 18 residues. V shed 4 bases and J shed 4 bases, with 23 bases lying between them. Looked up from germline, CDR1 is MGHDK and CDR2 is SYGVNS. CDR3 sequence reads: CASSGRGPLGATYNEQFF. The CDR3 DNA is TGTGCCAGCAGTGGCAGGGGCCCTTTGGGGGCGACATACAATGAGCAGTTCTTC.

This clone was observed a few times. V and J are TRBV9 and TRBJ1-2; D perhaps matches TRBD1 (6 bases). With 0 bases removed from V and 3 bases from J, the gap between germline ends came to 12 bases. The CDR3 consists of 15 residues. Germline assignment: CDR1 SGDLS and CDR2 YYNGEE. The CDR3 is CASSVGQAPYYGYTF. The CDR3 region has the DNA TGTGCCAGCAGCGTAGGACAGGCCCCCTACTATGGCTACACCTTC.

This clone was picked up a small number of times. CDR3 in amino acids: CASSLGATGANVLTF. The CDR3 nucleotides are TGCGCCAGCAGCTTGGGGGCAACTGGGGCCAACGTCCTGACTTTC. The chain carries TRBV5-1 and TRBJ2-6; no definite D call. Trimming pared 0 bases from V and 2 bases from J, leaving 6 bases between. The CDR3 runs 15 residues. Germline V gives CDR1 SGHRS, CDR2 YFSETQ. The full variable domain, rest sourced from reference TRBV5-1 and TRBJ2-6, is KAGVTQTPRYLIKTRGQQVTLSCSPISGHRSVSWYQQTPGQGLQFLFEYFSETQRNKGNFPGRFSGRQFSNSRSEMNVSTLELGDSALYLCASSLGATGANVLTFGAGSRLTVL.

This clone was seen a handful of times. This sequence joins TRBV5-6 and TRBJ2-1, with TRBD2 matching 7 bases. The CDR3 sequence is 13 residues long. The V segment lost 4 bases and the J segment 6 bases; nucleotides outside the gene matches: 4. The V gene's germline CDR1 is SGHDT and CDR2 YYEEEE. CDR3 in amino acids: CASSPGTTNEQFF. In DNA, the CDR3 is TGTGCCAGCAGCCCAGGGACTACCAATGAGCAGTTCTTC.

The chain joins TRBV6-6 to TRBJ2-7, with 12 nucleotides matching TRBD2. There are 14 residues in the CDR3. Germline CDR1 is MNHNY and CDR2 is SVGAGI (reference sequence). Trimming cost V 5 bases and J 2 bases; bases outside gene matches: 1. The CDR3 coding sequence is TGTGCCAGCAGTCGACTAGCGGGAGCCTACGAGCAGTACTTC. The encoded protein is CASSRLAGAYEQYF.

The chain recombines TRBV30 with TRBJ2-7, with D perhaps matching TRBD1 (7 bases). V was cut by 3 bases and J by 7 bases, with 19 bases left in between. The V gene's germline CDR1 is GTSNPN and CDR2 SVGIG (reference sequence). CDR3 length: 14 residues. The CDR3, as DNA: TGTGCCTGGAGGAGCGGGCGACAGGGTAGGGAGCAGTACTTC. Translating it yields CAWRSGRQGREQYF.

This chain links TRBV29-1 with TRBJ1-4; D may be TRBD1 (6 bases). CDR1 and CDR2 from the germline V gene are SQVTM and ANQGSEA. Trimming removed 6 bases at V and 5 bases at J, with 16 bases between. The CDR3 is 14 amino acids. The CDR3 is CSVFGNRENEKLFF. In nucleotides, the CDR3 is TGCAGCGTCTTTGGGAACAGGGAGAATGAAAAACTGTTTTTT.